This T cell receptor beta chain came from a study of blood T cell repertoires in COVID-19. About the research overall: COVID-19 samples collected from the United States, Italy and Spain covered acute and convalescent phases. The cDNA or gDNA used as material had been derived from T cells, B-cell-depleted T cells, or PBMCs.

The authors' processing: Nucleated cell counts were estimated from reference gene primer amplification. Sequencing used immunoSEQ multiplex PCR; TCRdb keeps in-frame clones, though not all of them. V and J calls and clone size follow that table, whereas D and trimming were derived from the DNA. The data contain around 91,000 clones, around 85% of them singletons. This CDR3 comprises 15 residues. Germline V lookup: CDR1 SGHRS, CDR2 YFSETQ. Unmatched junction bases numbered 6, after V lost 4 bases and J lost 1 base. The clonotype comes from an older man with acute or convalescent COVID-19. Sequenced input: peripheral blood. The genes are TRBV5-1 and TRBJ1-1, with TRBD1 matching 8 bases. The CDR3 reads CASSPRTGWNTEAFF. The CDR3 DNA reads TGCGCCAGCAGCCCGAGGACAGGGTGGAACACTGAAGCTTTCTTT. Drawing the rest from reference TRBV5-1 and TRBJ1-1, the complete variable domain is KAGVTQTPRYLIKTRGQQVTLSCSPISGHRSVSWYQQTPGQGLQFLFEYFSETQRNKGNFPGRFSGRQFSNSRSEMNVSTLELGDSALYLCASSPRTGWNTEAFFGQGTRLTVV.